These 18 T cell receptor beta chains were sequenced from one sample in a study of shared clonotypes between healthy human individuals. Generated by immunoSEQ multiplex PCR, the TCRdb table keeps only in-frame clones and is missing some. The data contain about 680,000 clones, 90% to 95% of them singletons. Naive CD8 populations comprised CD45RO-negative cells positively selected for CCR7, excluding terminally differentiated effector memory CD45RA+ cells. Sequenced sample: naive CD8+ T cells sorted from blood. These receptors were collected from a young man in good health.

V gene TRBV5-4 combines with J gene TRBJ2-3; the D gene is possibly TRBD1 (6 bases). The germline gives CDR1 SGHNT, CDR2 YYREEE (reference sequence). The ends were cut back, 4 bases at V and 2 bases at J, with 17 bases in the middle. This CDR3 comprises 16 residues. The CDR3 protein is CASSPGETGHTDTQYF. Written as DNA, the CDR3 is TGTGCCAGCAGCCCCGGAGAGACGGGACACACAGATACGCAGTATTTT. The whole variable domain, remainder taken from reference TRBV5-4 and TRBJ2-3, is ETGVTQSPTHLIKTRGQQVTLRCSSQSGHNTVSWYQQALGQGPQFIFQYYREEENGRGNFPPRFSGLQFPNYSSELNVNALELDDSALYLCASSPGETGHTDTQYFGPGTRLTVL.

This clone was found once. This chain links TRBV7-2 with TRBJ2-5; D not resolved. Germline V gene sequence: CDR1 SGHTA, CDR2 FQGNSA. CDR3 size: 13 residues. Trimming took off 2 bases at V and 5 bases at J, with 9 bases between the two ends. CDR3 amino acids: CASSLWNKETQYF. DNA for the CDR3: TGTGCCAGCAGCTTATGGAACAAGGAGACCCAGTACTTC. The full variable domain, with the rest looked up from reference TRBV7-2 and TRBJ2-5, is GAGVSQSPSNKVTEKGKDVELRCDPISGHTALYWYRQSLGQGLEFLIYFQGNSAPDKSGLPSDRFSAERTGGSVSTLTIQRTQQEDSAVYLCASSLWNKETQYFGPGTRLLVL.

The chain is built from TRBV7-2 and TRBJ2-3; D gene unclear. The length of the CDR3 is 12 residues. Germline V gene data show CDR1 as SGHTA and CDR2 as FQGNSA. The ends were cut back, 3 bases at V and 6 bases at J, with 7 bases in the middle. For the CDR3, the DNA is TGTGCCAGCAGCTTCAACGGGGATACGCAGTATTTT. This encodes CASSFNGDTQYF.

The chain carries TRBV27 and TRBJ2-1, with TRBD1 matching over 12 bases. Germline CDR1 MNHEY, CDR2 SMNVEV (reference sequence). J gave up 7 bases and V 1 base, and 8 bases lay outside the gene matches. The CDR3 is 17 residues long. The CDR3 region has the DNA TGTGCCAGCAGTTTATATGGGGGACAGGGGGCAGATAATGAGCAGTTCTTC. Amino acid sequence: CASSLYGGQGADNEQFF.

The V call is TRBV29-1, the J call TRBJ2-1; tentatively, D is TRBD2 (6 bases). Germline V gene lookup returns CDR1 SQVTM and CDR2 ANQGSEA. The CDR3 is 16 amino acids. V gave up 3 bases and J gave up 3 bases, with 18 bases separating them. The CDR3 nucleotides are TGCAGCGTTGAGGGGGGTCTAGCGTTAGTCTACAATGAGCAGTTCTTC. It is translated as CSVEGGLALVYNEQFF.

The chain uses TRBV27 and TRBJ1-1, with 7 bases aligning to TRBD1. This CDR3 has 11 residues. Germline V gene data show CDR1 as MNHEY and CDR2 as SMNVEV (reference sequence). The trim removed 8 bases at V and 8 bases at J, leaving 5 bases unmatched. The CDR3 protein is CASQTGAEAFF. The CDR3 bases are TGTGCCAGCCAAACAGGGGCAGAAGCTTTCTTT.

This clone was seen more than once but under ten times. The rearrangement joins TRBV2 to TRBJ2-1, with a possible D match to TRBD2 (5 bases). The V end lost 7 bases, the J end lost 9 bases, and 10 bases lay between the germline ends. This CDR3 has 11 amino acids. Germline CDR1 is SNHLY and CDR2 is FYNNEI. DNA for the CDR3: TGTGCCAGCAAGGGCGGGTTTGAGCAGTTCTTC. The encoded protein is CASKGGFEQFF.

There are a few counts of this clone. V is TRBV4-1 and J is TRBJ2-2, with D perhaps TRBD2 (6 bases). This CDR3 has 15 residues. V lost 7 bases, J lost 4 bases, and 16 bases lay in between. CDR1 and CDR2 from the germline V gene are MGHRA and YSYEKL. Here the CDR3 DNA reads TGCGCCAGCACCCGACTAGGAACTACCACCGGGGAGCTGTTTTTT. Amino acid sequence: CASTRLGTTTGELFF.

The chain carries TRBV9 and TRBJ1-5; no clear D gene. Trimming removed 3 bases from V and 8 bases from J, with 15 bases in between. Germline values: CDR1 SGDLS, CDR2 YYNGEE. CDR3 length: 14 residues. As DNA, the CDR3 is TGTGCCAGCAGCGCCGACGGGATATCAGAGCCCCAGCATTTT. Its translation is CASSADGISEPQHF. The variable domain in full, completed from reference TRBV9 and TRBJ1-5, reads DSGVTQTPKHLITATGQRVTLRCSPRSGDLSVYWYQQSLDQGLQFLIQYYNGEERAKGNILERFSAQQFPDLHSELNLSSLELGDSALYFCASSADGISEPQHFGDGTRLSIL.

This chain uses TRBV18 with TRBJ1-2, with a weak D call TRBD1 (5 bases). Per the germline V gene, CDR1 is KGHSH and CDR2 is LQKENI. Trimming shortened V by 3 bases and J by 4 bases, and 12 bases separated the two germline ends. There are 14 residues in the CDR3. DNA for the CDR3: TGTGCCAGCTCACCTCCAGGGTTAGGCTATGGCTACACCTTC. It codes for CASSPPGLGYGYTF.

This clone was seen a few times. The sample holds other DNA sequences that translate to the same CDR3. The chain links TRBV28 to TRBJ2-7; the D is unclear. The V end lost 5 bases, the J end lost 3 bases, and 5 bases lay between the germline ends. The length of the CDR3 is 11 residues. The germline V gene has CDR1 MDHEN and CDR2 SYDVKM. The CDR3: CASSLFYEQYF. The DNA of the CDR3 is TGTGCCAGCAGTCTCTTCTACGAGCAGTACTTC.

J is TRBJ2-7 and V is TRBV4-3, with D unresolved. CDR3 size: 13 residues. Trimming cost V 0 bases and J 3 bases, with 6 bases left between them. CDR1 and CDR2 (germline): LGHNA, YSLEER. The CDR3 loop is CASSQDADYEQYF. Written as DNA, the CDR3 is TGCGCCAGCAGCCAAGATGCGGACTACGAGCAGTACTTC.

The chain recombines TRBV15 with TRBJ1-5, with D perhaps matching TRBD1 (5 bases). V lost 6 bases, J lost 2 bases, and 14 bases lay in between. Germline CDR1 and CDR2: LNHNV and YYDKDF (reference sequence). The CDR3 sequence is 15 residues long. CDR3 nucleotides: TGTGCCACCAGATTGACAGTCTGGGGCAATCAGCCCCAGCATTTT. This codes for CATRLTVWGNQPQHF.

The rearrangement uses TRBV6-5 and TRBJ2-2; possibly TRBD1 or TRBD2 for D (5 bases each). CDR1 and CDR2 from the germline V gene are MNHEY and SVGAGI. The V end lost 7 bases, the J end lost 4 bases, and 10 bases lay between the germline ends. The CDR3 totals 13 residues. For the CDR3, the DNA is TGTGCCAGCAACCGAGGGGCCACCGGGGAGCTGTTTTTT. Its protein is CASNRGATGELFF.

This clone came up once. The CDR3 nucleotides are TGTGCCAGCAGTTTAACCGCGTCGCTCTACAATGAGCAGTTCTTC. Protein product: CASSLTASLYNEQFF. This chain links TRBV27 with TRBJ2-1; no firm D call. Trimming shortened V by 2 bases and J by 3 bases, and 11 bases separated the two germline ends. Germline V gene sequence: CDR1 MNHEY, CDR2 SMNVEV (reference sequence). The CDR3 sequence is 15 residues long.

The chain combines TRBV28 with TRBJ1-2; 8 nucleotides line up with TRBD1. The CDR3 sequence is 14 residues long. Germline V lookup: CDR1 MDHEN, CDR2 SYDVKM. The trim removed 3 bases at V and 10 bases at J, leaving 10 bases unmatched. CDR3 protein: CASSFGEDRGAYTF. CDR3 in DNA: TGTGCCAGCAGTTTCGGGGAAGACAGGGGCGCCTACACCTTC.

This rearrangement joins TRBV9 to TRBJ2-7, with 7 bases lining up with TRBD2. The germline CDR1 and CDR2 sequences are SGDLS and YYNGEE. This CDR3 comprises 15 residues. J gave up 4 bases and V 0 bases, and 7 bases lay outside the gene matches. The chain's CDR3 is CASSVDSGGSYEQYF. CDR3 DNA: TGTGCCAGCAGCGTAGATAGCGGCGGGAGTTACGAGCAGTACTTC.

The chain joins TRBV27 to TRBJ2-1; D may be TRBD2 (6 bases). Trimming stripped 2 bases from V and 4 bases from J, with 12 bases between. Germline V gene sequence: CDR1 MNHEY, CDR2 SMNVEV (reference sequence). The CDR3 sequence is 15 residues long. CDR3 coding DNA: TGTGCCAGCAGTTTAGCGGGACTTATGTACAATGAGCAGTTCTTC. This encodes CASSLAGLMYNEQFF.